This T cell receptor (beta chain) was sequenced for a study of monozygotic twins with inflammatory bowel disease. Findings of the study overall: Repertoire similarity did not separate concordant from discordant twins, possibly from limited power. The data gave no support to a single strong IBD-associated signal or clonotype. Healthy co-twins exceeded IBD patients in TCRbeta diversity as measured by inverse Simpson.

Template switching added UMIs carrying a 6-nucleotide sample barcode. From the 5' RACE reads, TCRdb lists one entry per CDR3 protein and no DNA. The table lists over 110,000 distinct CDR3 sequences. A remark on this clonotype: Its matching antigen is unknown.

CDR1 is ENHRY and CDR2 is SYGVKD in the germline V gene. The CDR3 extends over 12 amino acids. This chain uses TRBV10-3 with TRBJ1-1. Sequencing used blood. This clonotype was obtained from a human donor with ulcerative colitis or Crohn's disease, or a healthy co-twin of an affected twin (not recorded which). This CDR3 is CAISESRLEAFF.